The clone carrying this TCR beta chain was seen ten or more times. As yet, its antigen is unknown. The data belong to a study of identical twins. This CDR3 is 15 amino acids long. The germline V gene has CDR1 DFQATT and CDR2 SNEGSKA (reference sequence). V lost 3 bases and J lost 3, with 15 bases in between. Study results and limitations: High-abundance cord blood beta clonotypes had fewer insertions; memory repertoires showed none.

TCRdb recomputed calls from the 5' RACE reads with MiXCR, one row per CDR3 protein. The data hold 500,000 to 550,000 distinct CDR3 sequences, with roughly a fifth observed a single time. The same sample was also used in a study of T cells expressing NK-cell markers.

Material: CD4+ T cells sorted from blood. The TCR comes from a woman aged 18-29 years in good health. This chain links TRBV20-1 with TRBJ2-4; maybe TRBD2 (5 bases). DNA of the CDR3: TGCAGTGCTAGCCCAGCGGTAGGAGTCAAAAACATTCAGTACTTC. Protein product: CSASPAVGVKNIQYF.